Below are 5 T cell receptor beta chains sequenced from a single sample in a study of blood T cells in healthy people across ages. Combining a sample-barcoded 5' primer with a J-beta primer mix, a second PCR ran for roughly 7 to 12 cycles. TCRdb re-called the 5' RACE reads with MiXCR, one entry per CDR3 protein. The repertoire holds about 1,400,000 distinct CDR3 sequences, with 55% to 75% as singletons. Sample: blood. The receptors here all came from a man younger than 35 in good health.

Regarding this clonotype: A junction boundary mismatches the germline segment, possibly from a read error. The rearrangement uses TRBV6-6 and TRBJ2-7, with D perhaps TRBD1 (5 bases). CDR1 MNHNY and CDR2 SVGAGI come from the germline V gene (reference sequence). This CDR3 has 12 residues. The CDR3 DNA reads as TGTGCCAGCGGCATTGCAGGGTTCGAGCATTACTTC. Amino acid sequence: CASGIAGFEHYF.

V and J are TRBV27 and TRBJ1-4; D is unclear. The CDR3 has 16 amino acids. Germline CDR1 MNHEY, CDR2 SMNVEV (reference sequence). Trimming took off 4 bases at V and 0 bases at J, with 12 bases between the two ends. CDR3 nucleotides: TGTGCCAGCAGTTCCCGGGCCCTAGCAACTAATGAAAAACTGTTTTTT. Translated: CASSSRALATNEKLFF.

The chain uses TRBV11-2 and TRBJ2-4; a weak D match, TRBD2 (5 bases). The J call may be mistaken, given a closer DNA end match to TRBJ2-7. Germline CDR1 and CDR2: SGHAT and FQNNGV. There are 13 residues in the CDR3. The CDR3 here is CASSRAVWSEQYF. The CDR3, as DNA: TGTGCCAGCAGTCGAGCGGTATGGAGCGAGCAGTACTTC.

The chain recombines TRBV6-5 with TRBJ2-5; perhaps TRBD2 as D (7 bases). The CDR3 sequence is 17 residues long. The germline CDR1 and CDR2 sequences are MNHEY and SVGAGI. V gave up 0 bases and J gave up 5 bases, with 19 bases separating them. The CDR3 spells CASSYSMAGAARETQYF. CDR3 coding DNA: TGTGCCAGCAGTTACTCGATGGCGGGGGCCGCGCGGGAGACCCAGTACTTC.

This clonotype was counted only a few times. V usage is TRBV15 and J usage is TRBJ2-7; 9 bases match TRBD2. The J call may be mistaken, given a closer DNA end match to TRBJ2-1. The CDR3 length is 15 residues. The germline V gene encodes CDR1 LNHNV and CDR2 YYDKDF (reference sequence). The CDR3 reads CATSRDRAGGGEQFF. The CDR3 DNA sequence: TGTGCCACCAGCAGAGATAGGGCGGGAGGGGGTGAGCAGTTCTTC.